This T cell receptor beta chain was captured by sequencing in a study of cytomegalovirus exposure and HLA in healthy donors. Across the study: Early release data held 75 million to 100 million unique TCRs from HLA-typed donors. Study results and caveats: Analysis performed later found more than 15,000 TCR beta sequences associated with HLA alleles at 0.05 false discovery rate.

Donors consisted of healthy bone marrow donors. Only one count was recorded for this clone. Antigen specificity is unknown. Trimming removed 5 bases at V and 13 bases at J, with 12 bases between. Germline CDR1 is SGHTA and CDR2 is FQGNSA. This CDR3 is built from 11 residues. With 60 Vbeta and 13 Jbeta primers, the PCR was carried out. Clones were sequenced by immunoSEQ multiplex PCR, and TCRdb holds only the in-frame ones, with some missing. The sample lists about 190,000 clones; approximately 80% were seen once. The rearrangement uses TRBV7-2 and TRBJ2-1, with no clear D. The sequencing sample was made of PBMCs. The TCR comes from a man aged 35 to 55 in good health and CMV-seropositive. CDR3 protein: CASSIPGPQFF. Written as DNA, the CDR3 is TGTGCCAGCAGCATCCCGGGTCCCCAGTTCTTC.